These T cell receptor beta chains were read from a single sample in a study of T cell responses to AZD1222 COVID-19 vaccine. Sequencing used immunoSEQ multiplex PCR; TCRdb keeps in-frame clones, though not all of them. The data hold 75,000 to 100,000 clones, with approximately 87% observed a single time. The specimen comprised peripheral blood, sampled on day 0 of AZD1222 vaccination. Receptors were obtained from an adult in good health. CDR3s include the opening cysteine and the closing phenylalanine or tryptophan. Each record gives: V gene, clone size, J gene, D gene, CDR3 protein, CDR3 DNA. A D gene is named only where the DNA matches it firmly. Expanded clones get a size class; other rows say once, few or many, or leave the size out.

TRBV13,once,TRBJ2-7,-,CASSPPRDKSYEQYF,TGTGCCAGCAGCCCCCCCCGGGACAAATCCTACGAGCAGTACTTC
TRBV18,-,TRBJ2-7,TRBD1,CASSPIGQVYEQYF,TGTGCCAGCTCGCCGATTGGACAGGTCTACGAGCAGTACTTC
TRBV6-2/TRBV6-3,-,TRBJ2-5,TRBD1,CASSYSPGQSQETQYF,TGTGCCAGCAGTTATTCCCCGGGACAGTCACAAGAGACCCAGTACTTC
TRBV5-1,-,TRBJ1-6,TRBD1,CASTISGQGNSPLHF,TGCGCCAGCACAATATCCGGACAGGGAAATTCACCCCTCCACTTT
TRBV6-5,-,TRBJ2-7,-,CASRRTYEQYF,TGTGCCAGCCGTCGGACCTACGAGCAGTACTTC
TRBV18,-,TRBJ2-7,TRBD1,CASSPGQGSYEQYF,TGTGCCAGCTCGCCGGGACAGGGGTCCTACGAGCAGTACTTC
TRBV19,-,TRBJ2-7,-,CASKSPEKEYEQYF,TGTGCCAGTAAATCCCCAGAAAAGGAGTACGAGCAGTACTTC
TRBV11-2,-,TRBJ1-2,-,CASSLAGEYGYTF,TGTGCCAGCAGCTTAGCGGGGGAGTATGGCTACACCTTC
TRBV5-4,-,TRBJ2-7,TRBD1,CASSLYVGQTYEQYF,TGTGCCAGCAGCTTGTACGTGGGACAGACCTACGAGCAGTACTTC
TRBV5-1,once,TRBJ2-1,-,CASSLSLHEQFF,TGCGCCAGCAGCTTGAGTCTCCATGAGCAGTTCTTC
TRBV19,-,TRBJ2-7,-,CASSIVGRSYEQYF,TGTGCCAGTAGTATTGTGGGCAGATCCTACGAGCAGTACTTC
TRBV5-5,-,TRBJ1-1,-,CASSLTGYNTEAFF,TGTGCCAGCAGCTTGACAGGTTATAACACTGAAGCTTTCTTT
TRBV3-1/TRBV3-2,once,TRBJ2-5,-,CASSQIGIGETQYF,TGTGCCAGCAGCCAGATTGGAATAGGCGAGACCCAGTACTTC
TRBV4-3,-,TRBJ1-3,-,CASSQARVAGNTIYF,TGCGCCAGCAGCCAAGCTAGGGTGGCTGGAAACACCATATATTTT
TRBV5-6,once,TRBJ1-2,-,CASSPFRVGGARGYTF,TGTGCCAGCAGCCCTTTCCGAGTGGGGGGCGCAAGGGGCTACACCTTC
TRBV2,-,TRBJ2-6,-,CASRGVLSGANVLTF,TGTGCCAGCAGGGGGGTCCTCTCTGGGGCCAACGTCCTGACTTTC
TRBV28,few,TRBJ2-7,-,CASSFHLATLSYEQYF,TGTGCCAGCAGTTTTCATCTCGCGACCTTATCCTACGAGCAGTACTTC
TRBV19,-,TRBJ2-2,TRBD1,CASSLGQGWPGELFF,TGTGCCAGTAGTCTTGGACAGGGGTGGCCCGGGGAGCTGTTTTTT
TRBV6-4,-,TRBJ2-2,-,CASSDSNIGSSTGELFF,TGTGCCAGCAGTGACTCGAATATAGGTAGCAGCACCGGGGAGCTGTTTTTT
TRBV7-2,-,TRBJ1-6,-,CASSSTPNSPLHF,TGTGCCAGCAGCTCGACACCTAATTCACCCCTCCACTTT
TRBV15,-,TRBJ1-2,TRBD1,CATSRADRDYGYTF,TGTGCCACCAGCAGAGCCGACAGGGACTATGGCTACACCTTC
TRBV19,-,TRBJ1-2,-,CASSIDSRRKGYYGYTF,TGTGCCAGTAGTATAGATTCAAGGCGGAAAGGGTACTATGGCTACACCTTC
TRBV19,-,TRBJ1-5,-,CASSVSGLSNQPQHF,TGTGCCAGTAGTGTATCCGGACTGAGCAATCAGCCCCAGCATTTT
TRBV5-5,-,TRBJ2-1,-,CASSLGVGVSNEQFF,TGTGCCAGCAGCTTGGGCGTAGGAGTATCCAATGAGCAGTTCTTC
TRBV28,-,TRBJ1-4,TRBD1,CASSLMGRGPGKLFF,TGTGCCAGCAGTTTAATGGGCAGGGGGCCTGGAAAACTGTTTTTT
TRBV23-1,-,TRBJ1-2,TRBD1,CASSQWKWDRVTMDGYTF,TGCGCCAGCAGTCAATGGAAATGGGACAGGGTGACTATGGATGGCTACACCTTC
TRBV7-9,-,TRBJ1-2,-,CASSLVIGGSYGYTF,TGTGCCAGCAGCTTAGTTATTGGCGGCTCCTATGGCTACACCTTC
TRBV3-1/TRBV3-2,-,TRBJ1-2,-,CASSLSTGIDYGYTF,TGTGCCAGCAGCCTGTCGACGGGAATAGACTATGGCTACACCTTC
TRBV19,-,TRBJ1-5,TRBD1,CASTSGTASNQPQHF,TGTGCCAGTACCTCCGGGACAGCTAGCAATCAGCCCCAGCATTTT
TRBV29-1,-,TRBJ1-1,-,CSVRVGHTEAFF,TGCAGCGTCCGCGTGGGGCACACTGAAGCTTTCTTT
TRBV27,-,TRBJ2-1,-,CASSLYPPNEQFF,TGTGCCAGCAGTTTATATCCTCCAAATGAGCAGTTCTTC
TRBV15,-,TRBJ1-1,-,CATSRDLLGDTEAFF,TGTGCCACCAGCAGAGACCTTTTGGGCGACACTGAAGCTTTCTTT
TRBV19,-,TRBJ1-1,-,CASSAPPTVAEAFF,TGTGCCAGTAGTGCGCCCCCGACAGTAGCTGAAGCTTTCTTT
TRBV27,once,TRBJ2-7,TRBD2,CASSPTVAGGEQYF,TGTGCCAGCAGCCCCACTGTCGCGGGGGGCGAGCAGTACTTC
TRBV4-3,few,TRBJ2-5,TRBD1,CASSPEPAGTGKETQYF,TGCGCCAGCAGCCCCGAACCCGCCGGGACAGGGAAAGAGACCCAGTACTTC
TRBV4-2,few,TRBJ1-5,-,CASSQDLAQRTQPQHF,TGTGCCAGCAGCCAAGATCTGGCACAGCGGACGCAGCCCCAGCATTTT
TRBV12-3/TRBV12-4,-,TRBJ1-2,TRBD1,CASSLKGALGYTF,TGTGCCAGCAGTTTGAAGGGGGCGCTTGGCTACACCTTC
TRBV28,-,TRBJ1-2,-,CASSLVQGVRKYNYGYTF,TGTGCCAGCAGTCTGGTACAGGGAGTTCGGAAATATAACTATGGCTACACCTTC
TRBV28,-,TRBJ1-2,-,CASSLLDPRTVMGYGYTF,TGTGCCAGCAGTTTACTGGACCCGCGGACCGTAATGGGCTATGGCTACACCTTC
TRBV12-3/TRBV12-4,once,TRBJ2-7,TRBD2,CASRLAGGNEQYF,TGTGCCAGTAGACTAGCGGGAGGTAACGAGCAGTACTTC
TRBV7-9,-,TRBJ2-1,-,CASSWDFYNEQFF,TGTGCCAGCAGCTGGGACTTCTACAATGAGCAGTTCTTC